A single sample gave rise to the 11 T cell receptor beta chains below, sequenced in a study of CD8+CD57+ T cells in acquired aplastic anemia. The template for TCR beta VDJ and CDR3 sequence profiling was genomic DNA. MiXCR, applied by TCRdb to the reads, yields one record per CDR3 protein. The sample lists about 420,000 distinct CDR3 sequences, just under 70% occurring once. The sample comprised sorted CD4+, CD8+, or CD8+CD57+ T cells (not recorded which) from PBMCs. The receptors originated from a human donor in good health, serving as a control.

This chain connects TRBV20-1 to TRBJ2-7, with 7 bases that match TRBD2. Losses at the gene ends were 6 bases for V and 2 bases for J; bases not matched to a gene: 22. Looked up from germline, CDR1 is DFQATT and CDR2 is SNEGSKA (reference sequence). This CDR3 has 18 residues. CDR3 amino acids: CSARRDFQHRGGTYEQYF. CDR3 DNA: TGCAGTGCGCGCCGGGACTTCCAACACCGGGGAGGGACCTACGAGCAGTACTTC.

This clonotype was counted between two and nine times. V usage is TRBV2 and J usage is TRBJ2-7; D is undetermined. The germline V gene has CDR1 SNHLY and CDR2 FYNNEI. With 3 bases removed from V and 1 base from J, the gap between germline ends came to 4 bases. CDR3 length: 12 residues. DNA of the CDR3: TGTGCCAGCAGTGAGCGATCCTACGAGCAGTACTTC. As protein: CASSERSYEQYF.

This chain uses TRBV20-1 with TRBJ1-5, with a weak D call TRBD1 (6 bases). Germline assignment: CDR1 DFQATT and CDR2 SNEGSKA (reference sequence). The CDR3 has 12 amino acids. V dropped 5 bases and J dropped 13 bases, with 18 bases sitting between them. The CDR3 region is CSAEDGQTKQHF. In DNA, the CDR3 is TGCAGTGCTGAGGATGGACAGACAAAGCAGCATTTT.

A note on this clonotype: The junction and the germline gene differ at one end; a read error may be behind it. The rearrangement uses TRBV7-8 and TRBJ1-1; D call uncertain. Germline CDR1 and CDR2: SGHVS and FQNEAQ. The CDR3 has 13 residues. The CDR3 loop reads CASSPRDDYEHFF. CDR3 DNA: TGTGCCAGCAGCCCAAGGGATGACTATGAGCATTTCTTC.

This chain uses TRBV19 with TRBJ2-7, with 8 nucleotides matching TRBD1. The CDR3 length is 15 residues. Trimming cost V 5 bases and J 7 bases; bases outside gene matches: 13. CDR1 and CDR2 (germline): LNHDA, SQIVND (reference sequence). The CDR3 here is CASSPSGRTGLEQYF. CDR3 coding DNA: TGTGCCAGTAGTCCGTCCGGACGGACAGGGTTGGAGCAGTACTTC.

A note on this clonotype: An end of the junction differs from the germline gene, which may be a read error. The CDR3 DNA sequence: TGCGCCAGCAGCCACGGGGACAGCTCCTACGCGCAGTACTTC. It yields the protein CASSHGDSSYAQYF. This chain uses TRBV4-1 with TRBJ2-7, with 7 bases that match TRBD1. This CDR3 spans 14 amino acids. Germline loops: CDR1 MGHRA, CDR2 YSYEKL.

The rearrangement joins TRBV7-2 to TRBJ1-2; 7 bases line up with TRBD1. V lost 6 bases to trimming and J lost 9 bases; unmatched junction nucleotides: 13. The CDR3 runs to 14 residues. Germline CDR1 reads SGHTA; CDR2 reads FQGNSA. CDR3 in amino acids: CASSVRDSGLSYTF. The CDR3 DNA sequence: TGTGCCAGCAGTGTTCGGGACAGTGGACTGAGCTACACCTTC.

On this clonotype itself: At one boundary the junction diverges from the germline segment, which might be a read error. The chain carries TRBV7-9 and TRBJ1-6; D may be TRBD1 (5 bases). Germline CDR1 SEHNR, CDR2 FQNEAQ (reference sequence). The CDR3 runs to 14 residues. For the CDR3, the DNA is TGTGCCACCACGCCGGAGACAGAGACCTACGAGCAGTACTTT. It is translated as CATTPETETYEQYF.

Comment on this clonotype: At one of its ends the junction is not consistent with the germline gene, which may arise from a read error. This rearrangement joins TRBV2 to TRBJ1-5, with 8 bases aligning to TRBD1. The CDR3 is made up of 16 amino acids. Germline CDR1 is SNHLY and CDR2 is FYNNEI. The CDR3: CASSGQGQRRHQHLRF. The CDR3 DNA sequence: TGTGCCAGCAGCGGACAGGGCCAGAGGAGGCACCAGCATCTTCGTTTT.

This clonotype was counted at least ten times. The rearrangement joins TRBV19 to TRBJ1-2; the D gene is possibly TRBD1 (5 bases). V lost 6 bases and J lost 2, with 22 bases in between. Germline CDR1 and CDR2: LNHDA and SQIVND (reference sequence). This CDR3 contains 17 residues. This CDR3 is CASRNSAVGATNYGYTF. For the CDR3, the DNA is TGTGCCAGTAGAAATTCCGCCGTTGGGGCTACCAACTATGGCTACACCTTC. The variable domain in full, completed from reference TRBV19 and TRBJ1-2, reads DGGITQSPKYLFRKEGQNVTLSCEQNLNHDAMYWYRQDPGQGLRLIYYSQIVNDFQKGDIAEGYSVSREKKESFPLTVTSAQKNPTAFYLCASRNSAVGATNYGYTFGSGTRLTVV.

This chain joins TRBV29-1 and TRBJ2-1; no reliable D call. Trimming removed 3 bases from V and 9 bases from J, with 0 bases in between. CDR3 size: 8 residues. Germline CDR1 SQVTM, CDR2 ANQGSEA. CDR3 amino acids: CSVDEQFF. The CDR3 DNA reads as TGCAGCGTTGATGAGCAGTTCTTC.